These 14 T cell receptor beta chains were all obtained from the same sample, sequenced in a study of blood T cells in healthy people across ages. Sample-barcoded 5' priming and a J-beta primer mix drove a second PCR of 7 to 11 cycles. TCRdb recomputed calls from the 5' RACE reads with MiXCR, one row per CDR3 protein. The sample carries about 1 million distinct CDR3 sequences, roughly 45% recorded once. Sequenced material: blood. The receptors here all came from a woman in her fifties or sixties in good health.

This clonotype came up a few times. V gene TRBV27 combines with J gene TRBJ1-1; D perhaps matches TRBD1 (6 bases). Trimming took 6 bases from V and 0 from J, leaving 17 bases between them. This CDR3 is 16 amino acids long. Germline V CDR1 and CDR2: MNHEY, SMNVEV (reference sequence). The CDR3, as DNA: TGTGCCAGCAGCACAGGGTTTACGCCACTGAACACTGAAGCTTTCTTT. Amino acid sequence: CASSTGFTPLNTEAFF.

This clonotype was observed a few times. The V gene is TRBV5-1, the J gene TRBJ2-5, with D unclear. This CDR3 has 14 residues. V was cut by 2 bases and J by 2 bases, with 10 bases left in between. Germline V gives CDR1 SGHRS, CDR2 YFSETQ. DNA for the CDR3: TGCGCCAGCAGCTTCCACGGAGCACAAGAGACCCAGTACTTC. Translation gives CASSFHGAQETQYF. Complete variable domain (other parts from reference TRBV5-1 and TRBJ2-5): KAGVTQTPRYLIKTRGQQVTLSCSPISGHRSVSWYQQTPGQGLQFLFEYFSETQRNKGNFPGRFSGRQFSNSRSEMNVSTLELGDSALYLCASSFHGAQETQYFGPGTRLLVL.

The genes are TRBV3-1 and TRBJ2-3; D is perhaps TRBD1 or TRBD2 (6 bases each). The germline V and J ends were trimmed by 4 bases and 2 bases, with 13 bases remaining between them. The germline gives CDR1 LGHDT, CDR2 YNNKEL (reference sequence). The CDR3 runs to 15 residues. CDR3 in amino acids: CASSRGASDTDTQYF. CDR3 nucleotide sequence: TGTGCCAGCAGCCGGGGGGCTAGCGACACAGATACGCAGTATTTT.

The chain employs TRBV30 and TRBJ2-1; 10 positions match TRBD2. V was clipped by 1 base and J by 6 bases; unmatched bases: 6. Germline assignment: CDR1 GTSNPN and CDR2 SVGIG (reference sequence). The CDR3 is 15 amino acids. DNA for the CDR3: TGTGCCTGGAGTGGACTAGCGGGCCGGGTCAATGAGCAGTTCTTC. The encoded protein is CAWSGLAGRVNEQFF.

The chain employs TRBV6-1 and TRBJ2-7; weak D call: TRBD2 (6 bases). CDR3 length equals 16 residues. The germline V and J ends were trimmed by 7 bases and 0 bases, with 19 bases remaining between them. In germline, CDR1 is MNHNS, CDR2 SASEGT. In DNA form, the CDR3 reads TGTGCCAGCACCGTACCGCGGGGCACGAACTCCTACGAGCAGTACTTC. Translating gives CASTVPRGTNSYEQYF.

The CDR3 loop reads CASSSLLAARDEQFF. The CDR3 DNA is TGTGCCAGCAGCTCGTTACTAGCGGCTCGGGATGAGCAGTTCTTC. The chain uses TRBV13 and TRBJ2-1; 8 bases agree with TRBD2. Per germline, CDR1 PRHDT and CDR2 FYEKMQ (reference sequence). Unmatched junction bases numbered 10, after V lost 4 bases and J lost 8 bases. This CDR3 is 15 amino acids long. The whole variable domain, remainder taken from reference TRBV13 and TRBJ2-1, is AAGVIQSPRHLIKEKRETATLKCYPIPRHDTVYWYQQGPGQDPQFLISFYEKMQSDKGSIPDRFSAQQFSDYHSELNMSSLELGDSALYFCASSSLLAARDEQFFGPGTRLTVL.

CDR3 sequence (DNA): TGCGCCAGCAGCCTGAACAGGGTTTCACCCCTCCACTTT. It translates to CASSLNRVSPLHF. V usage is TRBV10-1 and J usage is TRBJ1-6; D possibly corresponds to TRBD1 (6 bases). Germline V gene sequence: CDR1 WNHNN, CDR2 SYGVQD (reference sequence). The ends were cut back, 6 bases at V and 9 bases at J, with 12 bases in the middle. There are 13 residues in the CDR3.

This clonotype was observed at least ten times. The V call is TRBV7-2, the J call TRBJ2-5; either TRBD1 or TRBD2 may supply D (6 bases each). The germline V gene has CDR1 SGHTA and CDR2 FQGNSA. This CDR3 has 15 residues. V was cut by 5 bases and J by 1 base, with 14 bases left in between. As DNA, the CDR3 is TGTGCCAGCAGCCCACAGGGAGGTTTCCAAGAGACCCAGTACTTC. This translates into CASSPQGGFQETQYF.

The chain joins TRBV24-1 to TRBJ2-3; D unresolved. From germline, CDR1 is KGHDR and CDR2 SFDVKD. With 9 bases removed from V and 2 bases from J, the gap between germline ends came to 11 bases. CDR3 size: 13 residues. The CDR3, as DNA: TGTGCCACCGAATCCCCCCTCACAGATACGCAGTATTTT. Its protein product is CATESPLTDTQYF.

This clonotype is a singleton in its sample. The junction and the germline gene differ at one end; a read error may be behind it. This chain joins TRBV11-2 and TRBJ2-4; 8 nucleotides agree with TRBD2. Germline V gene sequence: CDR1 SGHAT, CDR2 FQNNGV. This CDR3 is built from 17 residues. The CDR3 nucleotides are TGCGCCAGCAGCTACACCGGGACTAGATGGGCCAAAAACATTCAGTACTTC. Its translation: CASSYTGTRWAKNIQYF.

This clonotype came up a few times. V usage is TRBV13 and J usage is TRBJ1-2, with D perhaps matching TRBD1 (5 bases). The CDR3 consists of 13 residues. V lost 8 bases to trimming and J lost 2 bases, with 12 bases between them. Germline V gives CDR1 PRHDT, CDR2 FYEKMQ (reference sequence). CDR3 nucleotide sequence: TGTGCCAGCGACAGAGGGAGCAACTATGGCTACACCTTC. The encoded protein is CASDRGSNYGYTF.

This chain uses TRBV27 with TRBJ2-1, with D uncertain. This CDR3 has 15 amino acids. Germline loops: CDR1 MNHEY, CDR2 SMNVEV (reference sequence). The V and J ends lost 5 bases and 0 bases respectively, with 11 bases between them. CDR3 coding DNA: TGTGCCAGCAGTCCCTACACGGCCTCCTACAATGAGCAGTTCTTC. It specifies CASSPYTASYNEQFF.

The chain employs TRBV6-5 and TRBJ2-5, with 10 bases matching TRBD2. V shed 0 bases and J 11 bases; nucleotides not matched to a gene: 12. The V gene's germline CDR1 is MNHEY and CDR2 SVGAGI. The CDR3 has 16 amino acids. The CDR3 DNA reads TGTGCCAGCAGTTACTCGGGAGCGGGGGGGTACAATGAGCAGTACTTC. Protein: CASSYSGAGGYNEQYF.

This clonotype was picked up a small number of times. The rearrangement links TRBV5-1 to TRBJ2-1; possible D gene TRBD2, 5 bases. Per germline, CDR1 SGHRS and CDR2 YFSETQ. This CDR3 spans 15 amino acids. Trimming took off 5 bases at V and 0 bases at J, with 12 bases between the two ends. The chain's CDR3 is CASRLRARSYNEQFF. The CDR3 coding sequence is TGCGCCAGCAGGTTGAGGGCTCGCTCCTACAATGAGCAGTTCTTC.